The 27 T cell receptor beta chains below all came from one sample that was sequenced in a study of shared clonotypes between healthy human individuals. Some clones are missing from TCRdb's copy, which holds only in-frame ones; the method was immunoSEQ multiplex PCR. Among hundreds of thousands of clones, about 95% were seen once, and the ten largest hold approximately 0.06%. The sequenced sample consisted of naive CD4+ T cells sorted from blood. The subset here: CD45RA+ positively selected. The receptors derive from a young woman in good health.

This CDR3 is CASSHRTSGSDNEQFF. The CDR3 region has the DNA TGCGCCAGCAGCCACCGGACTAGCGGGAGTGACAATGAGCAGTTCTTC. This chain joins TRBV4-1 and TRBJ2-1; 13 nucleotides match TRBD2. The ends lost 3 bases at V and 5 bases at J; junction bases unmatched: 4. Germline-derived CDR1 and CDR2 are MGHRA and YSYEKL. This CDR3 region has 16 residues.

The CDR3 coding sequence is TGTGCCAGCAGTCTCATTCCTCGGACAGGGTTTGCCTACGAGCAGTACTTC. Amino acids: CASSLIPRTGFAYEQYF. This chain links TRBV27 with TRBJ2-7; 8 bases map to TRBD1. Looked up from germline, CDR1 is MNHEY and CDR2 is SMNVEV (reference sequence). J gave up 2 bases and V 5 bases, and 14 bases lay outside the gene matches. CDR3 length: 17 amino acids.

This sequence joins TRBV27 and TRBJ1-3, with 12 bases fitting TRBD1. Trimming at V came to 2 bases and at J to 2 bases, leaving 4 bases not matched to a gene. This CDR3 spans 17 amino acids. The germline gives CDR1 MNHEY, CDR2 SMNVEV (reference sequence). CDR3 in amino acids: CASSLPGDRGPGNTIYF. The CDR3, as DNA: TGTGCCAGCAGTTTACCGGGGGACAGGGGGCCTGGAAACACCATATATTTT.

This clone was counted a single time. V is TRBV18 and J is TRBJ1-4; 7 positions match TRBD1. The CDR3 is 14 residues long. The germline gives CDR1 KGHSH, CDR2 LQKENI. V shed 5 bases and J 2 bases; nucleotides not matched to a gene: 2. As DNA, the CDR3 is TGTGCCAGCTCATCGACAGGGACTAATGAAAAACTGTTTTTT. Residues: CASSSTGTNEKLFF. Using reference TRBV18 and TRBJ1-4 for the parts outside the CDR3, the full variable domain is NAGVMQNPRHLVRRRGQEARLRCSPMKGHSHVYWYRQLPEEGLKFMVYLQKENIIDESGMPKERFSAEFPKEGPSILRIQQVVRGDSAAYFCASSSTGTNEKLFFGSGTQLSVL.

This sequence joins TRBV6-5 and TRBJ2-5; no clear D. Matching the DNA end better, TRBJ2-7 makes the J call doubtful. There are 13 residues in the CDR3. Germline V lookup: CDR1 MNHEY, CDR2 SVGAGI. CDR3 sequence: CASSYSVGHEQYF. DNA of the CDR3: TGTGCCAGCAGTTACTCCGTCGGCCACGAGCAGTACTTC.

J is TRBJ1-4 and V is TRBV9; D not certain. Germline V gene lookup returns CDR1 SGDLS and CDR2 YYNGEE. Trimming took 4 bases from V and 4 from J, leaving 14 bases between them. This CDR3 has 15 residues. The CDR3 is CASSPRPSYNEKLFF. The CDR3 nucleotides read TGTGCCAGCAGCCCGCGACCGTCCTATAATGAAAAACTGTTTTTT.

CDR3 loop: CASADKAGFTGEQFF. CDR3 coding DNA: TGTGCCAGCGCAGACAAAGCGGGATTTACGGGTGAGCAGTTCTTC. The rearrangement links TRBV25-1 to TRBJ2-1; TRBD2 matches at 7 bases. The CDR3 length is 15 residues. V gave up 8 bases and J gave up 9 bases; unmatched junction bases: 16. From germline, CDR1 is MGHDK and CDR2 SYGVNS.

This chain joins TRBV19 and TRBJ1-2; possibly TRBD1 for D (5 bases). Per the germline V gene, CDR1 is LNHDA and CDR2 is SQIVND (reference sequence). This CDR3 contains 15 residues. Trimming removed 5 bases from V and 4 bases from J, with 17 bases in between. The CDR3 DNA follows: TGTGCCAGTAGTCCGGCAGGAAGGGGACTCTATGGCTACACCTTC. This sequence encodes CASSPAGRGLYGYTF.

The chain uses TRBV29-1 and TRBJ1-1; perhaps TRBD1 as D (5 bases). Trimming took 6 bases from V and 0 from J, leaving 14 bases between them. The CDR3 consists of 14 residues. Germline V gene lookup returns CDR1 SQVTM and CDR2 ANQGSEA. The CDR3 sequence is CSVAGWGMNTEAFF. Here the CDR3 DNA reads TGCAGCGTGGCAGGGTGGGGTATGAACACTGAAGCTTTCTTT.

The chain carries TRBV23-1 and TRBJ1-1, with D perhaps matching TRBD1 (5 bases). TRBV23-1 is annotated as an ORF whose role is uncertain. The V gene lost 4 bases and the J gene lost 3 bases, with 15 bases spanning the gap. This CDR3 comprises 15 residues. CDR3 bases: TGCGCCAGCAGTCCACGAAGAGGGGTCCACACTGAAGCTTTCTTT. It codes for CASSPRRGVHTEAFF.

The chain is built from TRBV19 and TRBJ2-5, with 10 bases fitting TRBD2. The end of the DNA aligns better with TRBJ2-7, so the J call may be wrong. The CDR3 spans 15 residues. CDR1 is LNHDA, CDR2 SQIVND, per germline (reference sequence). The CDR3 is CASSTQREGRYEQYF. The CDR3 DNA reads as TGTGCCAGTAGTACCCAGCGGGAGGGCCGGTACGAGCAGTACTTC.

The chain uses TRBV4-1 and TRBJ2-7; D is unresolved. Germline loops: CDR1 MGHRA, CDR2 YSYEKL. The V and J ends lost 4 bases and 6 bases respectively, with 10 bases between them. This CDR3 has 12 amino acids. CDR3 protein: CASSPPMGEQYF. Written as DNA, the CDR3 is TGCGCCAGCAGCCCCCCGATGGGCGAGCAGTACTTC.

J is TRBJ2-3 and V is TRBV10-3, with 8 bases aligning to TRBD1. CDR3 size: 14 residues. Germline V gene data show CDR1 as ENHRY and CDR2 as SYGVKD. The CDR3 DNA reads as TGTGCTTCCGGCAGGGGGCAGGCCGGGGATACGCAGTATTTT. It is translated as CASGRGQAGDTQYF.

This chain joins TRBV6-1 and TRBJ2-5; 13 nucleotides agree with TRBD2. V shed 2 bases and J 5 bases; nucleotides not matched to a gene: 8. CDR1 is MNHNS and CDR2 is SASEGT in the germline V gene. The CDR3 has 17 residues. The CDR3 loop is CASSESFRLAGGETQYF. The CDR3 bases are TGTGCCAGCAGTGAATCCTTTAGACTAGCGGGAGGCGAGACCCAGTACTTC.

The J gene is TRBJ1-4, the V gene TRBV10-3; D unresolved. In germline, CDR1 is ENHRY, CDR2 SYGVKD. Trimming took 5 bases from V and 8 from J, leaving 9 bases between them. The CDR3 loop spans 12 amino acids. The CDR3 nucleotides read TGTGCCATCAGTCGGACCGGGGAAAAACTGTTTTTT. This codes for CAISRTGEKLFF.

The chain links TRBV19 to TRBJ1-5; unclear D gene. The ends were cut back, 1 base at V and 2 bases at J, with 9 bases in the middle. Germline values: CDR1 LNHDA, CDR2 SQIVND (reference sequence). The CDR3 contains 15 residues. The CDR3 region is CASSIGTVGNQPQHF. As DNA, the CDR3 is TGTGCCAGTAGTATAGGAACAGTGGGCAATCAGCCCCAGCATTTT. Based on the CDR3 plus reference TRBV19 and TRBJ1-5, the full variable domain is DGGITQSPKYLFRKEGQNVTLSCEQNLNHDAMYWYRQDPGQGLRLIYYSQIVNDFQKGDIAEGYSVSREKKESFPLTVTSAQKNPTAFYLCASSIGTVGNQPQHFGDGTRLSIL.

This clone was counted a single time. The chain joins TRBV5-8 to TRBJ2-3, with 12 bases matching TRBD2. The CDR3 spans 15 residues. Germline CDR1 and CDR2: SGHTS and YDEGEE. The V gene end was trimmed by 3 bases and the J gene end by 3 bases; junction bases not matched to a gene: 2. In DNA, the CDR3 is TGTGCCAGCAGCTCTAGCGGGAGGGGAACAGATACGCAGTATTTT. Amino acids: CASSSSGRGTDTQYF.

The chain couples TRBV5-6 to TRBJ2-1; 10 bases match TRBD2. Germline V gives CDR1 SGHDT, CDR2 YYEEEE. The CDR3 length is 15 residues. Trimming at V came to 5 bases and at J to 4 bases, leaving 6 bases not matched to a gene. The CDR3 loop reads CASRLAGAQYNEQFF. In DNA, the CDR3 is TGTGCCAGCAGGCTAGCGGGAGCCCAATACAATGAGCAGTTCTTC.

This chain uses TRBV18 with TRBJ1-2; D not resolved. Trimming stripped 2 bases from V and 6 bases from J, with 16 bases between. The germline CDR1 and CDR2 sequences are KGHSH and LQKENI. CDR3 length equals 15 residues. The CDR3 is CASSPKTAPRDGYTF. Written as DNA, the CDR3 is TGTGCCAGCTCACCAAAAACAGCGCCAAGGGATGGCTACACCTTC.

The chain uses TRBV18 and TRBJ2-1; 9 bases match TRBD2. There are 17 residues in the CDR3. CDR1 is KGHSH, CDR2 LQKENI, per germline. V was clipped by 2 bases and J by 7 bases; unmatched bases: 12. CDR3 coding DNA: TGTGCCAGCTCACCAAGGCAGCGGGAGGTTGCTAGGAATGAGCAGTTCTTC. Translation: CASSPRQREVARNEQFF.

This clone was recorded once. The chain carries TRBV7-2 and TRBJ2-7; possibly TRBD2 for D (5 bases). Germline V gives CDR1 SGHTA, CDR2 FQGNSA. V lost 2 bases, J lost 5 bases, and 13 bases lay in between. The CDR3 consists of 14 residues. The CDR3 protein is CASSLYSSLDEQYF. Written as DNA, the CDR3 is TGTGCCAGCAGCTTATACTCTAGCCTCGACGAGCAGTACTTC.

J is TRBJ2-7 and V is TRBV7-8; 9 nucleotides line up with TRBD1. Germline CDR1 SGHVS, CDR2 FQNEAQ. The length of the CDR3 is 15 residues. J gave up 1 base and V 3 bases, and 4 bases lay outside the gene matches. The chain's CDR3 is CASSFPGQGSYEQYF. The CDR3 nucleotides read TGTGCCAGCAGCTTTCCGGGACAGGGTTCCTACGAGCAGTACTTC.

V usage is TRBV10-2 and J usage is TRBJ1-3; no clear D gene. Germline lookup yields CDR1 WSHSY and CDR2 SAAADI. The CDR3 has 14 amino acids. Trimming removed 2 bases at V and 4 bases at J, with 9 bases between. Here the CDR3 reads CASSEVTAGNTIYF. CDR3 bases: TGCGCCAGCAGTGAGGTCACCGCCGGAAACACCATATATTTT.

For this clone: This sample also contains other DNA sequences that code for the same CDR3. The CDR3 DNA reads TGTGCCAGCAGCCCCGGTGGTGTAAACACTGAAGCTTTCTTT. Translating it yields CASSPGGVNTEAFF. The chain uses TRBV7-7 and TRBJ1-1; D is unresolved. CDR3 length: 14 residues. V gave up 5 bases and J gave up 2 bases, with 12 bases separating them. Germline V gene sequence: CDR1 SSHAT, CDR2 FNYEAQ (reference sequence).

The rearrangement joins TRBV27 to TRBJ1-3, with a possible D match to TRBD1 (6 bases). CDR3 length: 18 residues. The V and J ends lost 1 base and 4 bases respectively, with 20 bases between them. The V gene's germline CDR1 is MNHEY and CDR2 SMNVEV (reference sequence). The CDR3 here is CASSLYGTTGLAGNTIYF. The DNA for the CDR3 is TGTGCCAGCAGTTTATATGGGACAACCGGCTTGGCGGGAAACACCATATATTTT.

The chain employs TRBV5-4 and TRBJ1-1, with 7 bases fitting TRBD1. CDR3 length: 17 amino acids. Germline V CDR1 and CDR2: SGHNT, YYREEE (reference sequence). The ends lost 3 bases at V and 2 bases at J; junction bases unmatched: 13. The CDR3 DNA reads as TGTGCCAGCAGCTCCGAGACAGGGTCGAATCTAAACACTGAAGCTTTCTTT. This translates into CASSSETGSNLNTEAFF.

This chain joins TRBV6-1 and TRBJ1-3; D unclear. The V gene lost 6 bases and the J gene lost 8 bases, with 14 bases spanning the gap. This CDR3 spans 13 amino acids. Germline V lookup: CDR1 MNHNS, CDR2 SASEGT. The CDR3 region is CASRETADDTIYF. The CDR3 DNA sequence: TGTGCCAGCAGGGAAACGGCCGATGACACCATATATTTT.